A selection of T cell receptor beta chains follows, all from one sample in a study of cytotoxic CD8 clonotypes in ibrutinib-treated CLL. Assay: immunoSEQ multiplex PCR; the TCRdb copy retains only in-frame clones and omits some. The sample contains hundreds of thousands of clones, 67% of which appear only once. This sample comprised PBMCs, obtained after 36 months of ibrutinib treatment. The receptor source for this set is a human donor with chronic lymphocytic leukemia. The CDR3 runs from the conserved cysteine through the conserved F or W. D genes are given only for firm matches. A row's size may be missing; if present it is once, few, many or a size class.

D gene | J gene | V gene | clone size | CDR3 DNA | CDR3 protein
TRBD1 | TRBJ1-5 | TRBV4-1 | once | TGCGCCAGCAGCCAGACCCATGGGACAGGGTATCTGCAGCCCCAGCATTTT | CASSQTHGTGYLQPQHF
TRBD1 | TRBJ1-2 | TRBV7-2 | - | TGTGCCAGCAGCTTAGAGACAGGGTTCTATGGCTACACCTTC | CASSLETGFYGYTF
- | TRBJ1-2 | TRBV25-1 | - | TGTGCCAGCAGTGAATCCTGGGGAACCTTTCGAGGCTACACCTTC | CASSESWGTFRGYTF
- | TRBJ2-3 | TRBV27 | - | TGTGCCAGCAGTCTGGCAACTCCTAGCACAGATACGCAGTATTTT | CASSLATPSTDTQYF
TRBD2 | TRBJ2-7 | TRBV15 | - | TGTGCCACCAGCCGACCGGGACTAGCCCACTACGAGCAGTACTTC | CATSRPGLAHYEQYF
- | TRBJ2-6 | TRBV2 | few | TGTGCCAGCAAAATCTTGTCTGGGGCCAACGTCCTGACTTTC | CASKILSGANVLTF
- | TRBJ2-2 | TRBV28 | once | TGTGCCAGCAGTCCCTACCCCCTAACAGGGCCGACCACCGGGGAGCTGTTTTTT | CASSPYPLTGPTTGELFF
- | TRBJ1-2 | TRBV6-1 | - | TGTGCCAGCAGTGAAGTTTTTGGAGGTCACAATTATGGCTACACCTTC | CASSEVFGGHNYGYTF
- | TRBJ1-1 | TRBV5-1 | - | TGCGCCAGCAGCCCCCAAGGTGGCCTGGGTGGGGGAGCTTTCTTT | CASSPQGGLGGGAFF
TRBD2 | TRBJ2-7 | TRBV7-9 | - | TGTGCCAGCAGCCCTCCCAGACTAGCGGGAGTCGTTTCCGAGCAGTACTTC | CASSPPRLAGVVSEQYF
TRBD2 | TRBJ2-7 | TRBV29-1 | - | TGCAGCGTTGAGGAGTCCTTCGGGGGAGGGCCTGGGTACGAGCAGTACTTC | CSVEESFGGGPGYEQYF
TRBD1 | TRBJ2-7 | TRBV19 | - | TGTGCCAGTACTAAGACAGGGGGCGACGAGCAGTACTTC | CASTKTGGDEQYF
- | TRBJ2-2 | TRBV7-2 | - | TGTGCCAGCAGCTCCCAGGGGACCGGGGAGCTGTTTTTT | CASSSQGTGELFF
TRBD2 | TRBJ2-7 | TRBV5-1 | - | TGCGCCAGCCGACGGACTAGCGGGAGTAAATACGAGCAGTACTTC | CASRRTSGSKYEQYF
- | TRBJ1-5 | TRBV7-2 | - | TGTGCCAGCAGCTTAAGAGGGGAGGGTCAGCCCCAGCATTTT | CASSLRGEGQPQHF
- | TRBJ2-4 | TRBV7-2 | - | TGTGCCAGCAGCTTAGTACAGGGTAGGCTGGCCAAAAACATTCAGTACTTC | CASSLVQGRLAKNIQYF
- | TRBJ1-1 | TRBV25-1 | - | TGTGCCAGCCTTAACAGGGTGAACACTGAAGCTTTCTTT | CASLNRVNTEAFF
- | TRBJ1-2 | TRBV9 | - | TGTGCCAGCAGCGCCTCCTCCATTATTGGCTACACCTTC | CASSASSIIGYTF
TRBD1 | TRBJ1-3 | TRBV2 | - | TGTGCCAGCATGACAGGGGTCTCTGGAAACACCATATATTTT | CASMTGVSGNTIYF
- | TRBJ2-2 | TRBV19 | - | TGTGCCAGTAATTCGCCCGGTCCTTTCGTTTGGCTGTTTTTT | CASNSPGPFVWLFF
- | TRBJ2-2 | TRBV6-5 | - | TGTGCCAGCAGTTACTCGCGAGGGAACACCGGGGAGCTGTTTTTT | CASSYSRGNTGELFF
TRBD1 | TRBJ2-7 | TRBV28 | - | TGTGCCAGCAGTAAGGGATCCGACAGGGCACCCTACGAGCAGTACTTC | CASSKGSDRAPYEQYF
- | TRBJ2-5 | TRBV9 | - | TGTGCCAGCAGCGGCCGACCCCCGGAAGGAAAGACCCAGTACTTC | CASSGRPPEGKTQYF
- | TRBJ2-1 | TRBV9 | - | TGTGCCAGCAGCTTCAACCCAACTTCCTACAATGAGCAGTTCTTC | CASSFNPTSYNEQFF
TRBD1 | TRBJ2-7 | TRBV2 | - | TGTGCCAGCATTCGAGGGGGGACAGGGGAAGACGAGCAGTACTTC | CASIRGGTGEDEQYF
- | TRBJ1-1 | TRBV7-2 | - | TGTGCCAGCAGCCCGCGAATGAACACTGAAGCTTTCTTT | CASSPRMNTEAFF